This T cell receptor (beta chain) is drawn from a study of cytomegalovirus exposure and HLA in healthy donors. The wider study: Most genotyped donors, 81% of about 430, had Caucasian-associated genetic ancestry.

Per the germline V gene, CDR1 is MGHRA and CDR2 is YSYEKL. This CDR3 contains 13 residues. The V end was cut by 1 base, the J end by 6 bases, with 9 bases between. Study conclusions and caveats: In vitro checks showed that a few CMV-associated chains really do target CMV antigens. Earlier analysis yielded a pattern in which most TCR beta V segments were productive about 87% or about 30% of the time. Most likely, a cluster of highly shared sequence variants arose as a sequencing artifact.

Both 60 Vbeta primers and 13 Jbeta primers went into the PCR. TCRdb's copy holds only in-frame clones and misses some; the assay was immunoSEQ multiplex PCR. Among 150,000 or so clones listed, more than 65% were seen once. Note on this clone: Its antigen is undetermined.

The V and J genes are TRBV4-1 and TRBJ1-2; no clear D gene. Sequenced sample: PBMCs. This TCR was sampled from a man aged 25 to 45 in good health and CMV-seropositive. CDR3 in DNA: TGCGCCAGCAGCCAAGGGAGCGGGGATGGCTACACCTTC. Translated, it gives CASSQGSGDGYTF.